The 32 T cell receptor beta chains given below trace back to one sample, sequenced in a study of beta chain features in type 1 diabetes. Study findings and constraints: Shorter TCRB CDR3s, moderately but significantly so, were found in Type 1 diabetes patients in all four CD4+ subsets.

Expressed TCRB transcripts were sequenced because the isolated RNA had all been reverse transcribed beforehand. Sequencing was performed with immunoSEQ multiplex PCR; in TCRdb, only in-frame clones are kept and a portion is missing. The sample holds 280,000 or so clones; roughly 15% are singletons and the top ten take approximately 0.015%. No cognate antigen is known for these TCRs. Material: naive CD4+ T cells from blood. The source is a man aged 18 to 29 with type 1 diabetes.

The chain combines TRBV5-6 with TRBJ1-2; TRBD1 is a possible D gene (5 bases). V was shortened by 2 bases and J by 4 bases, with 9 bases between the two germline ends. The CDR3 sequence is 13 residues long. Germline CDR1 and CDR2: SGHDT and YYEEEE. Here the CDR3 reads CASSLGAGYGYTF. CDR3 sequence (DNA): TGTGCCAGCAGCTTAGGGGCAGGCTATGGCTACACCTTC.

This clone was observed a few times. The chain links TRBV6-6 to TRBJ2-7; D is perhaps TRBD1 (6 bases). Germline V gives CDR1 MNHNY, CDR2 SVGAGI (reference sequence). Trimming shortened V by 5 bases and J by 6 bases, and 14 bases separated the two germline ends. The CDR3 totals 13 residues. The CDR3 is CASSTLQGLEQYF. CDR3 in DNA: TGTGCCAGCAGTACTTTACAGGGCCTCGAGCAGTACTTC.

CDR3 region: CASSLGTGGLEQYF. The CDR3 DNA sequence: TGTGCCAGCAGCTTAGGTACAGGGGGACTCGAGCAGTACTTC. The chain carries TRBV5-4 and TRBJ2-7, with 8 bases matching TRBD1. CDR1 is SGHNT, CDR2 YYREEE, per germline (reference sequence). Losses at the gene ends were 2 bases for V and 6 bases for J; bases not matched to a gene: 7. The CDR3 contains 14 residues.

This clone showed up just once. CDR3 region: CASSSGILDTEAFF. CDR3 coding DNA: TGTGCCAGCAGCTCGGGTATTCTGGACACTGAAGCTTTCTTT. The chain employs TRBV7-9 and TRBJ1-1, with D uncertain. V lost 4 bases and J lost 3, with 12 bases in between. The CDR3 extends over 14 amino acids. From germline, CDR1 is SEHNR and CDR2 FQNEAQ (reference sequence).

The V and J genes are TRBV2 and TRBJ1-1; D not resolved. This CDR3 has 13 amino acids. V gave up 6 bases and J gave up 4 bases, with 12 bases separating them. CDR1 is SNHLY, CDR2 FYNNEI, per germline. CDR3 protein: CASRILMGTEAFF. The CDR3 DNA sequence: TGTGCCAGCAGGATACTAATGGGCACTGAAGCTTTCTTT. The full variable domain, in which reference TRBV2 and TRBJ1-1 provide the parts outside the CDR3, is EPEVTQTPSHQVTQMGQEVILRCVPISNHLYFYWYRQILGQKVEFLVSFYNNEISEKSEIFDDQFSVERPDGSNFTLKIRSTKLEDSAMYFCASRILMGTEAFFGQGTRLTVV.

This clone was seen more than once but under ten times. The rearrangement links TRBV29-1 to TRBJ2-5; weak D call: TRBD1 (6 bases). The J call may be incorrect, as the DNA end agrees better with TRBJ2-7. Germline CDR1 is SQVTM and CDR2 is ANQGSEA. The CDR3 length is 13 residues. In DNA form, the CDR3 reads TGCAGCGCCGCCTGGACAGATAGCAACGAGCAGTACTTC. It encodes CSAAWTDSNEQYF.

The chain is built from TRBV27 and TRBJ2-1; 14 nucleotides line up with TRBD2. The CDR3 spans 15 residues. V shed 6 bases and J 9 bases; nucleotides not matched to a gene: 7. Germline loops: CDR1 MNHEY, CDR2 SMNVEV (reference sequence). Here the CDR3 reads CASRMGLAGVGEQFF. As DNA, the CDR3 is TGTGCCAGCAGAATGGGACTAGCGGGAGTAGGTGAGCAGTTCTTC.

In its sample, this clone was seen a few times. The CDR3 DNA sequence: TGTGCCAGCAGTCGACAGGGATCGGACTACGAGCAGTACTTC. Encoded protein: CASSRQGSDYEQYF. The rearrangement uses TRBV2 and TRBJ2-7, with TRBD1 matching 7 bases. V lost 5 bases, J lost 3 bases, and 7 bases stayed unmatched. The length of the CDR3 is 14 residues. Per germline, CDR1 SNHLY and CDR2 FYNNEI.

Only a few counts were recorded for this clone. The gene calls are TRBV10-3 and TRBJ2-2; 8 bases fit TRBD1. In germline, CDR1 is ENHRY, CDR2 SYGVKD. J lost 3 bases, V lost 6 bases, and 6 bases had no gene match. The CDR3 extends over 15 amino acids. The CDR3 protein is CAISEDRADTGELFF. The CDR3 DNA reads as TGTGCCATCAGCGAGGACAGGGCGGACACCGGGGAGCTGTTTTTT.

The chain links TRBV6-1 to TRBJ2-1, with 10 bases matching TRBD2. From germline, CDR1 is MNHNS and CDR2 SASEGT. This CDR3 has 14 amino acids. Trimming cost V 4 bases and J 10 bases; bases outside gene matches: 7. CDR3 loop: CASSVDLSGREQFF. The DNA of the CDR3 is TGTGCCAGCAGTGTGGACCTTAGCGGGAGGGAGCAGTTCTTC.

Here the CDR3 DNA reads TGTGCCAGCAGTTTCGCGGGAGGGCTGAATGAGCAGTTCTTC. The encoded protein is CASSFAGGLNEQFF. The genes are TRBV28 and TRBJ2-1, with TRBD2 identical over 9 bases. The CDR3 has 14 amino acids. Losses at the gene ends were 3 bases for V and 7 bases for J; bases not matched to a gene: 4. Per germline, CDR1 MDHEN and CDR2 SYDVKM.

The rearrangement links TRBV18 to TRBJ1-5, with no clear D. This CDR3 contains 16 residues. CDR1 and CDR2 from the germline V gene are KGHSH and LQKENI. With 3 bases removed from V and 1 base from J, the gap between germline ends came to 13 bases. The CDR3 region is CASSPTPGGSNQPQHF. Here the CDR3 DNA reads TGTGCCAGCTCACCGACCCCCGGCGGGAGCAATCAGCCCCAGCATTTT.

The rearrangement links TRBV5-6 to TRBJ1-1; 9 bases are shared with TRBD1. Germline V gene lookup returns CDR1 SGHDT and CDR2 YYEEEE. The trim removed 1 base at V and 4 bases at J, leaving 5 bases unmatched. The CDR3 runs to 15 residues. This chain's CDR3 is CASSLLGQGFTEAFF. DNA for the CDR3: TGTGCCAGCAGCTTGTTAGGACAGGGGTTCACTGAAGCTTTCTTT.

This clone was observed a handful of times. V gene TRBV2 combines with J gene TRBJ2-7, with no clear D. This CDR3 is 13 amino acids long. CDR1 SNHLY and CDR2 FYNNEI come from the germline V gene. Trimming pared 7 bases from V and 8 bases from J, leaving 18 bases between. The CDR3 loop is CASTSPSGVKQYF. The CDR3 DNA reads TGTGCCAGCACCTCCCCGTCCGGTGTCAAGCAGTACTTC.

This clone was observed a few times. The chain carries TRBV7-9 and TRBJ1-6, with no clear D. Germline CDR1 reads SEHNR; CDR2 reads FQNEAQ (reference sequence). V was trimmed by 5 bases and J by 10 bases, leaving 12 bases between them. The CDR3 length is 13 residues. CDR3 in amino acids: CASSQEGVSPLHF. As DNA, the CDR3 is TGTGCCAGCAGCCAAGAGGGAGTCTCACCCCTCCACTTT.

V and J are TRBV5-1 and TRBJ2-3, with 7 nucleotides matching TRBD1. In germline, CDR1 is SGHRS, CDR2 YFSETQ. CDR3 length: 16 residues. V shed 4 bases, J shed 4 bases, and the junction held 12 bases outside the gene matches. The CDR3 spells CASSPGTVVWPDTQYF. The CDR3 nucleotides are TGCGCCAGCAGCCCGGGGACAGTGGTTTGGCCAGATACGCAGTATTTT.

A few counts support this clone. The junction differs from germline at one of its ends, possibly a read error. CDR3 residues: CASSLGTGAYEQYF. The CDR3 nucleotides are TGTGCCAGCAGCCTAGGCACAGGGGCCTACGAGCAGTACTTC. The rearrangement links TRBV13 to TRBJ2-7; 7 bases fit TRBD1. CDR3 length equals 14 residues. Per germline, CDR1 PRHDT and CDR2 FYEKMQ (reference sequence).

The chain recombines TRBV5-6 with TRBJ1-6; TRBD1 matches at 7 bases. From germline, CDR1 is SGHDT and CDR2 YYEEEE. Unmatched junction bases numbered 7, after V lost 0 bases and J lost 7 bases. The CDR3 sequence is 16 residues long. CDR3 residues: CASSLAFGTANSPLHF. CDR3 nucleotide sequence: TGTGCCAGCAGCTTGGCCTTTGGGACAGCAAATTCACCCCTCCACTTT. Full variable domain (missing parts from reference TRBV5-6 and TRBJ1-6): DAGVTQSPTHLIKTRGQQVTLRCSPKSGHDTVSWYQQALGQGPQFIFQYYEEEERQRGNFPDRFSGHQFPNYSSELNVNALLLGDSALYLCASSLAFGTANSPLHFGNGTRLTVT.

This clone was recorded a few times. The CDR3 is CASSPPSGGPHNEQFF. The CDR3 region has the DNA TGTGCCAGCTCACCACCTTCGGGAGGGCCCCACAATGAGCAGTTCTTC. V is TRBV18 and J is TRBJ2-1; 8 positions agree with TRBD2. V lost 0 bases to trimming and J lost 5 bases; unmatched junction nucleotides: 6. Germline CDR1 is KGHSH and CDR2 is LQKENI. The length of the CDR3 is 16 residues.

In its sample, this clone was seen a few times. This sequence joins TRBV2 and TRBJ2-1, with 9 bases that match TRBD2. Germline trimming cut 0 bases from V and 15 bases from J; bases unmatched to any gene: 6. CDR3 length equals 13 residues. The germline gives CDR1 SNHLY, CDR2 FYNNEI. Here the CDR3 reads CASSEALAGRLFF. The DNA for the CDR3 is TGTGCCAGCAGTGAAGCACTAGCGGGCCGCTTGTTCTTC.

The CDR3 DNA reads TGTGCCAGCAGTGAAGGTACAGGGGGATATTACGAGCAGTACTTC. Its translation: CASSEGTGGYYEQYF. The J gene is TRBJ2-7, the V gene TRBV2, with 8 positions matching TRBD1. CDR1 is SNHLY and CDR2 is FYNNEI in the germline V gene. Unmatched junction bases numbered 6, after V lost 1 base and J lost 4 bases. The CDR3 is 15 residues long.

The chain has TRBV30 and TRBJ2-1, with D perhaps TRBD2 (6 bases). Between the trimmed V and J ends, which lost 2 bases and 3 bases, there was a span of 11 bases. Germline loops: CDR1 GTSNPN, CDR2 SVGIG (reference sequence). The CDR3 contains 14 residues. The DNA for the CDR3 is TGTGCCTGGAGTACTAGCTTCGACTACAATGAGCAGTTCTTC. Its translation: CAWSTSFDYNEQFF.

This clone was seen a handful of times. This chain links TRBV11-2 with TRBJ2-7, with 7 bases that match TRBD1. With V trimmed by 6 bases and J by 2 bases, 7 bases remained unmatched. CDR1 is SGHAT, CDR2 FQNNGV, per germline. The length of the CDR3 is 14 residues. CDR3 protein: CASRKYRGTYEQYF. The CDR3 nucleotides are TGTGCCAGCAGGAAGTACAGGGGAACCTACGAGCAGTACTTC.

The chain has TRBV30 and TRBJ1-1; D unclear. This CDR3 comprises 12 residues. Trimming removed 3 bases at V and 2 bases at J, with 7 bases between. Germline assignment: CDR1 GTSNPN and CDR2 SVGIG (reference sequence). DNA for the CDR3: TGTGCCTGGAGCAGGATTAACACTGAAGCTTTCTTT. The encoded protein is CAWSRINTEAFF.

This clone was counted only a few times. This chain connects TRBV9 to TRBJ2-5; 10 bases are shared with TRBD2. The germline V gene encodes CDR1 SGDLS and CDR2 YYNGEE. The trim removed 0 bases at V and 8 bases at J, leaving 1 base unmatched. The CDR3 consists of 13 residues. CDR3 DNA: TGTGCCAGCAGCGTAGGGACTAGCGGCACCCAGTACTTC. It is translated as CASSVGTSGTQYF. The complete variable domain, with remaining parts taken from reference TRBV9 and TRBJ2-5, reads DSGVTQTPKHLITATGQRVTLRCSPRSGDLSVYWYQQSLDQGLQFLIQYYNGEERAKGNILERFSAQQFPDLHSELNLSSLELGDSALYFCASSVGTSGTQYFGPGTRLLVL.

The chain carries TRBV4-1 and TRBJ2-7, with 8 bases aligning to TRBD1. This CDR3 contains 15 residues. Germline V gene lookup returns CDR1 MGHRA and CDR2 YSYEKL. V lost 5 bases to trimming and J lost 5 bases; unmatched junction nucleotides: 11. CDR3 coding DNA: TGCGCCAGCAGCGGATACCGGGACAGGTGGAACGAGCAGTACTTC. It codes for CASSGYRDRWNEQYF.

The CDR3 DNA sequence: TGTGCCAGTAGTGTTGGACAGGGAGTATCCCATGAGCAGTTCTTC. It translates to CASSVGQGVSHEQFF. The rearrangement joins TRBV19 to TRBJ2-1; 8 nucleotides line up with TRBD1. Per the germline V gene, CDR1 is LNHDA and CDR2 is SQIVND (reference sequence). V shed 5 bases and J 8 bases; nucleotides not matched to a gene: 11. The CDR3 sequence is 15 residues long.

This clone was found a few times. This chain uses TRBV18 with TRBJ2-7; TRBD2 aligns across 13 bases. V shed 0 bases and J 7 bases; nucleotides not matched to a gene: 0. Germline values: CDR1 KGHSH, CDR2 LQKENI. This CDR3 spans 14 amino acids. The CDR3 region has the DNA TGTGCCAGCTCACCACCGGGACTAGCGGGGGAGCAGTACTTC. Amino acids: CASSPPGLAGEQYF.

CDR3 sequence (DNA): TGTGCCAGTAGTGCCGGGACAGGGTATAGTAATGAGCAGTTCTTC. Its protein product is CASSAGTGYSNEQFF. The V call is TRBV19, the J call TRBJ2-1; 9 bases match TRBD1. The J segment lost 7 bases and the V segment lost 5 bases, leaving 9 bases of the junction unmatched. This CDR3 region has 15 residues. The germline gives CDR1 LNHDA, CDR2 SQIVND (reference sequence).

The chain combines TRBV7-2 with TRBJ2-1; 10 positions agree with TRBD1. Per germline, CDR1 SGHTA and CDR2 FQGNSA. V lost 3 bases to trimming and J lost 15 bases; unmatched junction nucleotides: 8. The CDR3 spans 13 residues. CDR3 sequence reads: CASSFSTGGAGFF. For the CDR3, the DNA is TGTGCCAGCAGCTTCTCGACAGGGGGCGCGGGGTTCTTC.

This clone has only a few counts. The CDR3 spells CASRTGRQGTTDTQYF. The DNA for the CDR3 is TGTGCCAGCAGGACGGGAAGACAGGGTACCACAGATACGCAGTATTTT. V is TRBV2 and J is TRBJ2-3; 7 bases match TRBD1. Germline-derived CDR1 and CDR2 are SNHLY and FYNNEI. This CDR3 region has 16 residues. Germline trimming cut 6 bases from V and 2 bases from J; bases unmatched to any gene: 11.

This chain uses TRBV30 with TRBJ1-6; D not certain. The CDR3 spans 12 residues. From germline, CDR1 is GTSNPN and CDR2 SVGIG (reference sequence). Trimming took off 4 bases at V and 9 bases at J, with 10 bases between the two ends. CDR3 sequence: CAWTGGGSPLHF. In DNA, the CDR3 is TGTGCCTGGACAGGAGGCGGTTCACCCCTCCACTTT.